These T cell receptor beta chains were read from a single sample in a study of shared clonotypes between healthy human individuals. Sequencing used immunoSEQ multiplex PCR; TCRdb keeps in-frame clones, though not all of them. This table has 1.5 million to 2.5 million clones, less than 95% appearing once. Sequencing input: naive CD8+ T cells sorted from blood. All receptors derive from a man younger than 30 in good health. The CDR3 runs from the conserved cysteine through the conserved F or W. Fields, in order: V gene, J gene, D gene, clone size, CDR3 DNA, CDR3 protein. A D gene is named only where the DNA matches it firmly. Rows give clone size only sometimes, using once, few, many, or a class for an expanded clone.

>TRBV6-5|TRBJ2-7|-|-
TGTGCCAGCAGTTATTTGTTGTACTACGAGCAGTACTTC
CASSYLLYYEQYF
>TRBV21-1|TRBJ2-7|-|once
-
CASSKVGRGNRAGGVYEQYF
>TRBV7-2|TRBJ2-1|-|-
TGTGCCAGCAGCTTGGGGGAGGCCCTCTACAATGAGCAGTTCTTC
CASSLGEALYNEQFF
>TRBV6-5|TRBJ2-3|TRBD2|-
TGTGCCAGCAGTTACTCCAGGCGGGGAGGGACAGATACGCAGTATTTT
CASSYSRRGGTDTQYF
>TRBV5-8|TRBJ1-2|-|-
TGTGCCAGCGGGGAATTAAACCCGAGCTATGGCTACACCTTC
CASGELNPSYGYTF
>TRBV5-5|TRBJ2-7|TRBD1|-
TGTGCCAGCAGCTTGGGGACAGGGGCTACCTACGAGCAGTACTTC
CASSLGTGATYEQYF
>TRBV6-5|TRBJ2-1|-|-
TGTGCCAGCAGTTACGCCGAGTATCAAGGCAATGAGCAGTTCTTC
CASSYAEYQGNEQFF
>TRBV7-9|TRBJ2-5|TRBD1|-
TGTGCCAGCAGCGGGACAGGGGCATGGGAGACCCAGTACTTC
CASSGTGAWETQYF
>TRBV6-4|TRBJ1-6|-|-
TGTGCCAGCAGTGAGGACTCCTATAATTCACCCCTCCACTTT
CASSEDSYNSPLHF
>TRBV5-4|TRBJ2-1|-|-
TGTGCCAGCAGGATGGGGGAGAGCTCCTACAATGAGCAGTTCTTC
CASRMGESSYNEQFF
>TRBV29-1|TRBJ2-7|-|-
TGCAGCGTTGAGGACACGAGCTCCTACGAGCAGTACTTC
CSVEDTSSYEQYF
>TRBV4-1|TRBJ2-7|-|-
TGCGCCAGCAGCCAAGTAGGACGCTCCTACGAGCAGTACTTC
CASSQVGRSYEQYF
>TRBV4-1|TRBJ2-7|-|-
TGCGCCAGCAGCCAAGAGGGCCAGGGGTCCTACGAGCAGTACTTC
CASSQEGQGSYEQYF
>TRBV5-1|TRBJ1-6|-|-
TGCGCCAGCAGCTTGGGAGGGGTTAATTCACCCCTCCACTTT
CASSLGGVNSPLHF
>TRBV27|TRBJ2-2|-|-
TGTGCCAGCGCGAGCGTTGCCCCCGGGGAGCTGTTTTTT
CASASVAPGELFF
>TRBV28|TRBJ2-5|TRBD2|-
TGTGCCAGCAGTTTAGATCCTAGCGGGGAGGAGGAGACCCAGTACTTC
CASSLDPSGEEETQYF
>TRBV6-1|TRBJ2-7|-|-
TGTGCCAGCAGTGTCGGACATCTGACCTACGAGCAGTACTTC
CASSVGHLTYEQYF
>TRBV15|TRBJ2-1|TRBD2|-
TGTGCCACCAGCTTTGGGACTAGTTCGGATCAGTTCTTC
CATSFGTSSDQFF
>TRBV7-9|TRBJ2-3|TRBD2|-
TGTGCCAGCAGCTCATCAGCGGGGGCTCGACCCTACACAGATACGCAGTATTTT
CASSSSAGARPYTDTQYF
>TRBV4-3|TRBJ2-1|-|-
TGCGCCAGCAGCCAAGACCAGGGGGGGGCTAATGAGCAGTTCTTC
CASSQDQGGANEQFF
>TRBV9|TRBJ2-1|TRBD2|-
TGTGCCAGCAGCAGCGGGAGGACCTACAATGAGCAGTTCTTC
CASSSGRTYNEQFF
>TRBV19|TRBJ1-6|-|once
TGTGCCAGTAGTATTGCCCCGGCGGATTCACCCCTCCACTTT
CASSIAPADSPLHF
>TRBV25-1|TRBJ2-7|TRBD2|-
TGTGCCAGCAGTGACGAAGCTAGCGGCCTGTCCCCCGAGCAGTACTTC
CASSDEASGLSPEQYF
>TRBV6-5|TRBJ2-1|-|-
TGTGCCAGCAGTTACCGTGACAGCTACAATGAGCAGTTCTTC
CASSYRDSYNEQFF
>TRBV7-6|TRBJ2-7|TRBD1|-
TGTGCCAGCAGTTTCTCCGGGACAGGGTTCTACGAGCAGTACTTC
CASSFSGTGFYEQYF
>TRBV2|TRBJ2-4|-|once
TGTGCCAGCAGGGTACAGGGATTGGCCAAAAACATTCAGTACTTC
CASRVQGLAKNIQYF
>TRBV18|TRBJ2-2|-|-
TGTGCCAGCTCACCGGGCGCCGGGGAGCTGTTTTTT
CASSPGAGELFF
>TRBV7-9|TRBJ2-2|TRBD2|-
TGTGCCAGCAGCCATGGGACTATCCACACCGGGGAGCTGTTTTTT
CASSHGTIHTGELFF
>TRBV4-1|TRBJ2-7|-|-
TGCGCCAGCAGCCCCGTAGACAGGTCCTCCTACGAGCAGTACTTC
CASSPVDRSSYEQYF
>TRBV4-3|TRBJ2-5|-|-
TGCGCCAGCAGCCAAGATCTTTACAGCAAAGAGACCCAGTACTTC
CASSQDLYSKETQYF
>TRBV2|TRBJ2-1|-|-
TGTGCCACGATCGGGCCGAACAATGAGCAGTTCTTC
CATIGPNNEQFF
>TRBV5-6|TRBJ2-5|-|few
TGTGCCAGCAGCTTGGTCAGCCAAGAGACCCAGTACTTC
CASSLVSQETQYF
>TRBV27|TRBJ1-5|-|-
TGTGCCAGCAGTTTATCCGGGGGTCAGCCCCAGCATTTT
CASSLSGGQPQHF
>TRBV10-1|TRBJ1-3|-|-
TGCGCCAGCAGTGATACGGCGAGCACCATATATTTT
CASSDTASTIYF
>TRBV6-5|TRBJ2-3|-|once
TGTGCCAGCAGTTTAGGGGGGTGGGCAGATACGCAGTATTTT
CASSLGGWADTQYF
>TRBV13|TRBJ2-5|-|-
TGTGCCAGCAGCTTAGTTGGGACACCAGACGCGGAGACCCAGTACTTC
CASSLVGTPDAETQYF
>TRBV7-9|TRBJ2-7|TRBD2|-
TGTGCCAGCAGCCCCCCTAGCGGGAGTCCCTACGAGCAGTACTTC
CASSPPSGSPYEQYF
>TRBV27|TRBJ2-7|-|-
TGTGCCAGCTCCTACCGGGACACAACCTACGAGCAGTACTTC
CASSYRDTTYEQYF
>TRBV6-1|TRBJ1-1|TRBD1|-
TGTGCCCAGGGGGCAGAATTGAACACTGAAGCTTTCTTT
CAQGAELNTEAFF
>TRBV6-5|TRBJ2-5|TRBD1|-
TGTGCCAGCAGTTGGACAGGGGAGGAAGAGACCCAGTACTTC
CASSWTGEEETQYF
>TRBV6-7|TRBJ1-4|-|once
TGTGCCAGCAGTAAACGGACAGACTCTAATGAAAAACTGTTTTTT
CASSKRTDSNEKLFF
>TRBV5-1|TRBJ2-3|-|-
TGCGCCAGCAGCCCCGGACATAGCCATTATACGCAGTATTTT
CASSPGHSHYTQYF
>TRBV6-5|TRBJ1-1|-|-
TGTGCCAGCAGTTACTCGCGGGGGACTGAAGCTTTCTTT
CASSYSRGTEAFF
>TRBV6-1|TRBJ2-7|TRBD1|-
TGTGCCTCCAGCGTGGGGACAGGGGCTTCCTACGAGCAGTACTTC
CASSVGTGASYEQYF
>TRBV4-1|TRBJ1-1|-|-
TGCGCCAGCAGCCAAGATTATATTGAAGCTTTCTTT
CASSQDYIEAFF
>TRBV5-4|TRBJ2-2|TRBD1|-
TGTGCCAGCAGCTCCGGACAGGGCACCGGGGAGCTGTTTTTT
CASSSGQGTGELFF
>TRBV11-2|TRBJ2-7|-|-
TGTGCCAGCAGCTTAGATGCCCCGGTAAACGAGCAGTACTTC
CASSLDAPVNEQYF
>TRBV6-5|TRBJ1-6|-|-
TGTGCCAGCAGTTACGCAGGGCAGTCACCCCTCCACTTT
CASSYAGQSPLHF
>TRBV21-1|TRBJ1-4|-|-
TGTGCCAGCAGCAAAGCGCTGGGGTGCCCTAATGAAAAACTGTTTTTT
CASSKALGCPNEKLFF
>TRBV7-6|TRBJ2-7|-|-
TGTGCCAGCAGCTCCGGGTCCGGGGGATCGACCTACGAGCAGTACTTC
CASSSGSGGSTYEQYF
>TRBV11-2|TRBJ2-1|TRBD2|-
TGTGCCAGCTCAAGCGGGGGGGCACTGGAGTTCTTC
CASSSGGALEFF
>TRBV7-9|TRBJ2-7|-|once
TGTGCCAGCAGCTTATCGGATGGGATAGAGCAGTACTTC
CASSLSDGIEQYF
>TRBV6-5|TRBJ2-7|-|-
TGTGCCAGCAGTTACGGGGAGGCCTACGAGCAGTACTTC
CASSYGEAYEQYF
>TRBV6-1|TRBJ2-7|-|-
TGTGCCAGCAGTGCGCGGGACTCCTACGAGCAGTACTTC
CASSARDSYEQYF
>TRBV7-6|TRBJ2-1|-|-
TGTGCCAGCAGCTTAGGGTTCAGGAAAGAGCAGTTCTTC
CASSLGFRKEQFF
>TRBV2|TRBJ1-1|-|-
TGTGCCAGGAACTATCGGACAGCCGGAAACACTGAAGCTTTCTTT
CARNYRTAGNTEAFF